Shown below are 30 T cell receptor beta chains from a single sample sequenced in a study of T cells in Graves' hyperthyroidism and ophthalmopathy. Amplification of TCR beta CDR3 regions was performed using RNA transcripts as template. The HTBI primer set drove a first-round RT-PCR of the TCR CDR3. Each CDR3 protein is one row after TCRdb ran MiXCR on the multiplex PCR reads. This sample has about 840,000 distinct CDR3 sequences, with about 38% found just once. The sample taken for sequencing was blood. The receptors were gathered from a man younger than 30 with Graves' hyperthyroidism.

For this clonotype: A much larger clone sits a single nucleotide away, making a read error possible. The chain uses TRBV7-9 and TRBJ2-7, with TRBD1 as a possible D gene (6 bases). CDR1 SEHNR and CDR2 FQNEAQ come from the germline V gene (reference sequence). The CDR3 runs to 14 residues. V lost 3 bases to trimming and J lost 9 bases, with 18 bases between them. CDR3 protein: CASSFDRTVDGQYF. The CDR3, as DNA: TGTGCCAGCAGCTTCGACAGGACGGTAGACGGGCAGTACTTC.

The genes are TRBV29-1 and TRBJ1-1; 11 bases agree with TRBD1. Germline CDR1 is SQVTM and CDR2 is ANQGSEA. The CDR3 sequence is 15 residues long. With V trimmed by 7 bases and J by 2 bases, 9 bases remained unmatched. In DNA form, the CDR3 reads TGCAGCGCGGGGGGACAGGGGGTCTCAAACACTGAAGCTTTCTTT. Amino acids: CSAGGQGVSNTEAFF.

This clonotype was seen more than once but under ten times. The chain employs TRBV11-2 and TRBJ2-5; D might be TRBD1 or TRBD2, each matching 6 bases. V was pared by 5 bases and J by 2 bases, with 12 bases between. Germline CDR1 SGHAT, CDR2 FQNNGV. The CDR3 has 14 amino acids. The CDR3 DNA reads TGTGCCAGCAGCACCGAAGGGGGGCAAGAGACCCAGTACTTC. This encodes CASSTEGGQETQYF.

This chain uses TRBV15 with TRBJ2-5; 11 nucleotides agree with TRBD2. The V gene's germline CDR1 is LNHNV and CDR2 YYDKDF (reference sequence). The CDR3 consists of 16 residues. After removal of 5 bases from V and 1 base from J, the junction contained 6 bases not matched to a gene. The CDR3, as DNA: TGTGCCACCAGCGTCCCTAGCGGGGGGAGCCAAGAGACCCAGTACTTC. Translated: CATSVPSGGSQETQYF. Based on the CDR3 plus reference TRBV15 and TRBJ2-5, the full variable domain is DAMVIQNPRYQVTQFGKPVTLSCSQTLNHNVMYWYQQKSSQAPKLLFHYYDKDFNNEADTPDNFQSRRPNTSFCFLDIRSPGLGDTAMYLCATSVPSGGSQETQYFGPGTRLLVL.

In its sample, this clonotype was seen many times. The genes are TRBV20-1 and TRBJ2-7; 8 bases map to TRBD2. Trimming took 3 bases from V and 3 from J; bases not matched to a gene: 4. This CDR3 region has 13 residues. Germline-derived CDR1 and CDR2 are DFQATT and SNEGSKA (reference sequence). The CDR3 DNA follows: TGCAGTGCTAGTGTTAGCGGGGACTACGAGCAGTACTTC. It translates to CSASVSGDYEQYF.

V gene TRBV29-1 combines with J gene TRBJ1-4; D remains unclear. The germline V and J ends were trimmed by 0 bases and 0 bases, with 5 bases remaining between them. The germline gives CDR1 SQVTM, CDR2 ANQGSEA. The CDR3 covers 14 residues. The DNA of the CDR3 is TGCAGCGTTGAAGAGTCAACAACTAATGAAAAACTGTTTTTT. The encoded protein is CSVEESTTNEKLFF.

This clonotype has ten or more counts. The CDR3 DNA reads TGTGCCAGCAGCATAAAGGGGGCGGGCACTGAAGCTTTCTTT. It is translated as CASSIKGAGTEAFF. The chain uses TRBV7-8 and TRBJ1-1, with 7 bases fitting TRBD1. There are 14 residues in the CDR3. Per the germline V gene, CDR1 is SGHVS and CDR2 is FQNEAQ. V was clipped by 5 bases and J by 4 bases; unmatched bases: 7.

V gene TRBV7-8 combines with J gene TRBJ1-1; no firm D call. V was pared by 9 bases and J by 1 base, with 15 bases between. Germline V gene data show CDR1 as SGHVS and CDR2 as FQNEAQ. The CDR3 is 14 residues long. The CDR3 reads CASSIVPGNTEAFF. As DNA, the CDR3 is TGTGCCAGTAGTATTGTCCCAGGGAACACTGAAGCTTTCTTT.

Comment on this clonotype: The junction shows a germline mismatch at one end, possibly a read error. The chain couples TRBV9 to TRBJ1-1, with D unresolved. The germline V gene encodes CDR1 SGDLS and CDR2 YYNGEE. This CDR3 comprises 12 residues. CDR3 nucleotides: TGTGTCAGCAGCGCAATGGGTAGTAAAGCTTTCTTT. Translation gives CVSSAMGSKAFF.

This clonotype has ten or more counts. The rearrangement joins TRBV10-1 to TRBJ1-1; D not resolved. The ends were cut back, 3 bases at V and 1 base at J, with 9 bases in the middle. The CDR3 contains 14 residues. From germline, CDR1 is WNHNN and CDR2 SYGVQD (reference sequence). In DNA form, the CDR3 reads TGCGCCAGCAGTGAAACCGTACAGAACACTGAAGCTTTCTTT. This sequence encodes CASSETVQNTEAFF.

This clonotype was seen only a few times. V usage is TRBV5-6 and J usage is TRBJ2-6; weak D call: TRBD1 (5 bases). CDR1 is SGHDT, CDR2 YYEEEE, per germline. Trimming removed 3 bases from V and 4 bases from J, with 11 bases in between. The CDR3 runs to 15 residues. CDR3 in amino acids: CASSYTGAGANVLTF. CDR3 sequence (DNA): TGTGCCAGCAGCTATACAGGTGCCGGGGCCAACGTCCTGACTTTC.

The V gene is TRBV7-9, the J gene TRBJ2-7; TRBD2 agrees at 10 bases. V lost 5 bases, J lost 7 bases, and 17 bases stayed unmatched. In germline, CDR1 is SEHNR, CDR2 FQNEAQ (reference sequence). CDR3 length: 17 amino acids. The CDR3 nucleotides are TGTGCCAGCAGCCAAGGGCCCCCCGCTAGCGGGAGAGGAGAGCAGTACTTC. It yields the protein CASSQGPPASGRGEQYF.

The chain has TRBV19 and TRBJ1-1; the match to TRBD1 covers 7 bases. Germline values: CDR1 LNHDA, CDR2 SQIVND (reference sequence). This CDR3 comprises 13 residues. V was pared by 9 bases and J by 8 bases, with 12 bases of the junction left unmatched. The DNA of the CDR3 is TGTGCCAGCAGCTCCGGGACAGCCAAGGAAGCTTTCTTT. It encodes CASSSGTAKEAFF.

This clonotype has ten or more counts. CDR3 sequence: CASSSGSSSYNSPLHF. The CDR3 DNA sequence: TGTGCCAGCAGCTCGGGGTCGAGCTCCTATAATTCACCCCTCCACTTT. J is TRBJ1-6 and V is TRBV7-9; D is ambiguous. This CDR3 region has 16 residues. Germline V gene data show CDR1 as SEHNR and CDR2 as FQNEAQ (reference sequence). V gave up 4 bases and J gave up 0 bases, with 10 bases separating them.

This clonotype was seen at least ten times. V gene TRBV14 combines with J gene TRBJ2-7; D not resolved. This CDR3 spans 12 amino acids. In germline, CDR1 is SGHDN, CDR2 FVKESK. Trimming removed 5 bases at V and 1 base at J, with 6 bases between. CDR3 sequence reads: CASSILSYEQYF. The CDR3 coding sequence is TGTGCCAGCAGCATACTTTCCTACGAGCAGTACTTC.

The table lists this clonotype with many counts. This CDR3 reads CASSSITGSRGYTF. The DNA of the CDR3 is TGCGCCAGCAGCTCCATAACAGGAAGCCGGGGCTACACCTTC. The chain employs TRBV5-1 and TRBJ1-2; tentative D call: TRBD1 (5 bases). Germline CDR1 SGHRS, CDR2 YFSETQ. Trimming took 3 bases from V and 8 from J, leaving 17 bases between them. The CDR3 extends over 14 amino acids.

The CDR3: CASSQLAGEDEQYF. The CDR3 DNA sequence: TGTGCCAGCAGCCAATTAGCGGGGGAGGACGAGCAGTACTTC. The chain joins TRBV3-1 to TRBJ2-5; 9 bases map to TRBD2. The J call is in doubt because the DNA end fits TRBJ2-7 better. The CDR3 extends over 14 amino acids. In germline, CDR1 is LGHDT, CDR2 YNNKEL (reference sequence).

The chain uses TRBV7-2 and TRBJ2-7, with D unclear. This CDR3 is 13 amino acids long. Germline V gives CDR1 SGHTA, CDR2 FQGNSA. V was cut by 5 bases and J by 0 bases, with 8 bases left in between. This CDR3 reads CTSSGGPSYEQYF. Here the CDR3 DNA reads TGTACCAGCAGCGGTGGGCCCTCCTACGAGCAGTACTTC.

In this sample, this clonotype turned up once. The CDR3 carries no conserved terminal phenylalanine or tryptophan, so it likely arises from a read error. Because the CDR3's place on the DNA is in doubt, the DNA is left out and the CDR3 is given as listed by TCRdb. The genes are TRBV15 and TRBJ2-2; TRBD1, the table's D call, lacks a check against the DNA. In germline, CDR1 is LNHNV, CDR2 YYDKDF (reference sequence). The CDR3 is made up of 9 amino acids, end residues included. This chain's CDR3 is CATSRDRGR.

The sample holds a few counts of this clonotype. This chain joins TRBV12-3 or TRBV12-4 and TRBJ1-2; D not certain. V gave up 4 bases and J gave up 4 bases, with 13 bases separating them. The CDR3 is 14 amino acids. The CDR3 nucleotides read TGTGCCAGCAGTTCCGGCCCCGGTGGCTATGGCTACACCTTC. This sequence encodes CASSSGPGGYGYTF.

This clonotype has only a few counts. The V call is TRBV5-8, the J call TRBJ2-7; possibly TRBD1 for D (5 bases). There are 13 residues in the CDR3. The V gene lost 0 bases and the J gene lost 6 bases, with 10 bases spanning the gap. Germline V CDR1 and CDR2: SGHTS, YDEGEE. CDR3 in amino acids: CASSLGQGVEQYF. The CDR3 bases are TGTGCCAGCAGCTTGGGTCAGGGCGTCGAGCAGTACTTC.

Note on this clonotype: This could be a read error, since a much larger clone is one nucleotide away. The chain couples TRBV5-1 to TRBJ1-2; D call uncertain. Germline CDR1 SGHRS, CDR2 YFSETQ. The CDR3 sequence is 13 residues long. The CDR3 reads CASSLDKIYGYAF. Written as DNA, the CDR3 is TGCGCCAGCAGCTTAGACAAAATCTATGGCTACGCCTTC. The full variable domain, its missing parts supplied by reference TRBV5-1 and TRBJ1-2, is KAGVTQTPRYLIKTRGQQVTLSCSPISGHRSVSWYQQTPGQGLQFLFEYFSETQRNKGNFPGRFSGRQFSNSRSEMNVSTLELGDSALYLCASSLDKIYGYAFGSGTRLTVV.

The chain joins TRBV7-9 to TRBJ1-1, with no clear D. From germline, CDR1 is SEHNR and CDR2 FQNEAQ (reference sequence). This CDR3 comprises 16 residues. V dropped 1 base and J dropped 4 bases, with 16 bases sitting between them. The CDR3 bases are TGTGCCAGCAGCTTAGGGGCCGGACTCAAGGGCACTGAAGCTTTCTTT. It encodes CASSLGAGLKGTEAFF.

This clonotype was counted a single time. An end of the junction does not agree with germline; a read error may underlie this. The chain links TRBV2 to TRBJ2-5, with a possible D match to TRBD1 (6 bases). Germline CDR1 is SNHLY and CDR2 is FYNNEI. The CDR3 has 15 residues. The CDR3 region has the DNA TGTGCCAGCAGTTCCCAGAAATTGACAGGAGAGACCCAGTGCTTC. This codes for CASSSQKLTGETQCF.

Concerning this clonotype itself: A read error may be the cause here, since a much bigger clone is one base away. The chain couples TRBV9 to TRBJ1-2; a weak D match, TRBD1 (5 bases). Trimming took 0 bases from V and 9 from J, leaving 18 bases between them. The CDR3 runs to 15 residues. Looked up from germline, CDR1 is SGDLS and CDR2 is YYNGEE. The CDR3 DNA reads TGTGCCAGCAGCGTAGGCAGGGAGTCGGGTTATAGCTACACCTTC. Translated: CASSVGRESGYSYTF. The entire variable domain, with the rest obtained from reference TRBV9 and TRBJ1-2, is as follows: DSGVTQTPKHLITATGQRVTLRCSPRSGDLSVYWYQQSLDQGLQFLIQYYNGEERAKGNILERFSAQQFPDLHSELNLSSLELGDSALYFCASSVGRESGYSYTFGSGTRLTVV.

This chain links TRBV10-3 with TRBJ1-5, with 7 bases fitting TRBD1. The CDR3 is 15 residues long. CDR1 and CDR2 from the germline V gene are ENHRY and SYGVKD. The J segment lost 0 bases and the V segment lost 11 bases, leaving 10 bases of the junction unmatched. The chain's CDR3 is CASGGRPYSNQPQHF. The CDR3 nucleotides read TGTGCCTCAGGGGGTCGTCCTTATAGCAATCAGCCCCAGCATTTT.

This chain links TRBV7-9 with TRBJ1-1; D not certain. Between the trimmed V and J ends, which lost 5 bases and 3 bases, there was a span of 16 bases. This CDR3 has 15 residues. The germline CDR1 and CDR2 sequences are SEHNR and FQNEAQ (reference sequence). CDR3 DNA: TGTGCCAGCAGCAGGGTGGAGCGTATTTACACTGAAGCTTTCTTT. This encodes CASSRVERIYTEAFF.

The CDR3: CASSLGAREVEQYF. Here the CDR3 DNA reads TGTGCCAGCAGTTTAGGGGCCAGAGAGGTGGAGCAGTACTTC. J is TRBJ2-7 and V is TRBV19; a possible D gene is TRBD1 (5 bases). The germline V gene encodes CDR1 LNHDA and CDR2 SQIVND (reference sequence). Between the trimmed V and J ends, which lost 9 bases and 7 bases, there was a span of 22 bases. The CDR3 spans 14 residues. Full variable domain (rest looked up from reference TRBV19 and TRBJ2-7): DGGITQSPKYLFRKEGQNVTLSCEQNLNHDAMYWYRQDPGQGLRLIYYSQIVNDFQKGDIAEGYSVSREKKESFPLTVTSAQKNPTAFYLCASSLGAREVEQYFGPGTRLTVT.

This clonotype was recorded many times. The J gene is TRBJ1-5, the V gene TRBV19, with no clear D. Germline-derived CDR1 and CDR2 are LNHDA and SQIVND (reference sequence). V was clipped by 6 bases and J by 3 bases, with 18 bases between them. This CDR3 is built from 16 residues. CDR3 loop: CASSRTAYEFNQPQHF. The CDR3 bases are TGTGCCAGTAGCAGGACGGCGTATGAATTCAATCAGCCCCAGCATTTT.

Details on this clonotype: Sequence at one end of the junction differs from germline and may be a read error. The J gene is TRBJ1-1, the V gene TRBV7-9, with 10 bases matching TRBD1. The length of the CDR3 is 13 residues. The germline CDR1 and CDR2 sequences are SEHNR and FQNEAQ (reference sequence). The DNA of the CDR3 is TGTGCCGGCAGCTGGGACAGGGGCACTGAAGCTTTCTTT. Encoded protein: CAGSWDRGTEAFF.